The present T cell receptor (beta chain) was sequenced within a study of blood T cell repertoires in COVID-19. Study overall: Sources were T cells, B-cell-depleted T cells, or PBMCs; the material itself was cDNA or gDNA.

V lost 3 bases, J lost 5 bases, and 12 bases lay in between. CDR3 size: 14 residues. Per the germline V gene, CDR1 is KGHDR and CDR2 is SFDVKD. The data were produced by immunoSEQ multiplex PCR, yet TCRdb's version contains in-frame clones alone and is incomplete. The repertoire holds 150,000 or so clones, with 80% as singletons. Input material: PBMCs or T cells enriched from blood (not recorded which). This chain connects TRBV24-1 to TRBJ1-2; D might be TRBD1 (6 bases). The origin of this receptor is a man aged 40-49 years who had recovered from COVID-19. CDR3: CATSDGGGTYGYTF. The DNA of the CDR3 is TGTGCCACCAGTGATGGGGGAGGGACATATGGCTACACCTTC.